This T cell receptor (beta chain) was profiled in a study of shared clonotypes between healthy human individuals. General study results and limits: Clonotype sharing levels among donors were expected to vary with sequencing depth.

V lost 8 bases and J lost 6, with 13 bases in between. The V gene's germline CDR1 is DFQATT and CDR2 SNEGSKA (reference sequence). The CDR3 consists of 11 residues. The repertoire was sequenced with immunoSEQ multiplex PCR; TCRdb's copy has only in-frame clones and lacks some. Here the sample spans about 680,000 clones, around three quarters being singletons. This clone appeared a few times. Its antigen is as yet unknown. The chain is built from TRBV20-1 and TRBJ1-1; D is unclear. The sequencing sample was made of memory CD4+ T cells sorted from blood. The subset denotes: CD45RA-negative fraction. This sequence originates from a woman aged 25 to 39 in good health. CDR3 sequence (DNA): TGCAGTACCATCACGGAGGCTGAAGCTTTCTTT. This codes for CSTITEAEAFF.